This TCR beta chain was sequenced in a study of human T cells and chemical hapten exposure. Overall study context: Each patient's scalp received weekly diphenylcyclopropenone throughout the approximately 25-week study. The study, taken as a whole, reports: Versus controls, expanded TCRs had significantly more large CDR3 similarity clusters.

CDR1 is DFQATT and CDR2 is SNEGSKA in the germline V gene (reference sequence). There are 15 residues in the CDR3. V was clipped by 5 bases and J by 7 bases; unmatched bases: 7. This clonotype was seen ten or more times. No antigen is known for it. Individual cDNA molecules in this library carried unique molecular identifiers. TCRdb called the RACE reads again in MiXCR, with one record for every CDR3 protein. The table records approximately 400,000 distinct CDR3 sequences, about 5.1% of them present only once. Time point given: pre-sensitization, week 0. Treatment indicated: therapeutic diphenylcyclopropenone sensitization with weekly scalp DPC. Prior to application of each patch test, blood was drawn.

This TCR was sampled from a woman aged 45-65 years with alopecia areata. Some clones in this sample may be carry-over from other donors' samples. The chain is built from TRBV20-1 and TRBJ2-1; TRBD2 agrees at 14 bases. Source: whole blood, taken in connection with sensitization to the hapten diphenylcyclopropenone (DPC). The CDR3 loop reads CSAYGLAGGLNEQFF. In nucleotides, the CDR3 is TGCAGTGCTTACGGACTAGCGGGAGGTCTGAATGAGCAGTTCTTC.